The clone carrying this T cell receptor beta chain has a handful of counts. Its specificity is not known. Germline is not matched at one junction end, which may reflect a read error. The data were produced by immunoSEQ multiplex PCR, yet TCRdb's version contains in-frame clones alone and is incomplete. This table has roughly 150,000 clones, about nine tenths appearing once. This specimen belongs to a study of T cell responses to AZD1222 COVID-19 vaccine. The CDR3 sequence is 16 residues long. Per germline, CDR1 SSHAT and CDR2 FNYEAQ (reference sequence). Study-level points and caveats: Reportedly, close to half of spike-specific TCRs are directed against unmutated variant regions. There were vaccine-associated CD4 TCRs across spike, dominant at 160-218 and 743-854.

The sequences come from peripheral blood, collected 28 days after the second AZD1222 dose. The source of this sequence is an adult who received the AZD1222 COVID-19 vaccine. The gene calls are TRBV7-7 and TRBJ2-3; D is uncertain. The CDR3 DNA follows: TGTGCTAGCAGCTTAACCTCCGGCCCCCCGCACGATACGCAGTATTTT. Its translation: CASSLTSGPPHDTQYF.